One TCR beta chain is described in this entry. Which antigen it targets is not known. No quality values exist for individual bases; no much larger clone is one base distant. This entry comes from a study of blood T cell repertoires in COVID-19 (dated by TCRdb to between 2020 and 2021). Background on the whole study: The collaborator samples originated in the United States, Italy and Spain and spanned the acute and convalescent phases of COVID-19. The samples were drawn from two sources: the first 160 participants of the ongoing ImmuneRACE study, and 1,254 subjects contributed by 6 global collaborators. Sample metadata almost always included a de-identified subject ID, COVID-19 status, age in years and sex. The repertoires were released in a freely available public database meant as a resource for research on the immune response to SARS-CoV-2. The dataset comprised deeply sampled blood TCRbeta repertoires from subjects exposed to, actively infected with, or recovered from COVID-19. Where available, HLA class I and class II types were taken from metadata supplied by the sample provider and were not determined by assay-based typing. The prospective study material was composed of cDNA or gDNA derived from T cells, B-cell-depleted T cells, or PBMCs. What the study reported, not specific to this receptor: The quantity of clinical and demographic metadata differed by source and by participant and was supplied without curation.

Whole blood was collected in K2EDTA tubes by collaborating institutions according to the institutions' own protocols. For TCRbeta analysis, collaborators shipped samples as frozen whole blood, isolated PBMCs, or DNA extracted from either of those sample types. TCRbeta CDR3 regions were amplified from genomic DNA by means of the immunoSEQ Assay, a bias-controlled multiplex PCR. As for how the authors treated the data: The number of nucleated cells in each sample was estimated from the amplification of reference gene primers within the assay. To quantify the absolute abundance of each unique TCRbeta CDR3 rearrangement, sequence reads were collapsed and filtered. For each sample, productive Simpson clonality was calculated by taking the square root of Simpson's diversity index across productive rearrangements. What TCRdb holds here is the immuneACCESS table cut down to in-frame rearrangements. Part of the clones is not present; checked against another copy, under half of the missing clones reflect an unresolved V gene, and the others are unexplained. That table supplies the V and J calls and clone size; D and trimming were determined from the DNA. This sample has fewer than 150,000 clones in its table, and 85% to 90% of those were observed once. 25% to 35% of the sample is taken by the ten largest.

At the junction V is shortened by 5 bases and J by 5 bases; bases outside the gene matches: 7. Inclusive of the bounding cysteine and phenylalanine, the CDR3 is 14 residues long. Only the CDR3 DNA is retained, 42 bases long and in frame from the first base. CDR1 and CDR2 are read off the germline V gene as SGHTS and YDEGEE. The sample comprised peripheral blood. This sequence uses TRBV5-8 and TRBJ2-5, and TRBD1 aligns with 9 junction nucleotides. The clonotype originates from a woman aged 70-85 years with acute or convalescent COVID-19. The DNA is as follows: TGTGCCAGCAGTCCCACAGGGGGCGTGGAGACCCAGTACTTC. Translated, it reads CASSPTGGVETQYF.